One and the same sample provided the 17 T cell receptor beta chains below, sequenced in a study of response to subunit inactivated influenza vaccine. One entry per CDR3 protein results from TCRdb running MiXCR on the RT-PCR reads. Among about 500,000 distinct CDR3 sequences listed, 16% were seen once. The sample here was CD4+ T cells sorted from PBMCs, taken less than 30 months after vaccination. The receptors here all came from a man aged 50-75 years who received an inactivated influenza vaccine.

This clonotype was counted a few times. The V gene is TRBV12-3 or TRBV12-4, the J gene TRBJ2-7; TRBD1 might be the D (7 bases). The length of the CDR3 is 13 residues. Trimming pared 6 bases from V and 3 bases from J, leaving 12 bases between. DNA of the CDR3: TGTGCCAGCAGCGCGGGGACAGTCTACGAGCAGTACTTC. This gives the protein CASSAGTVYEQYF.

This chain joins TRBV3-1 and TRBJ1-4, with D unclear. The CDR3 spans 12 residues. The V gene's germline CDR1 is LGHDT and CDR2 YNNKEL (reference sequence). Trimming pared 4 bases from V and 4 bases from J, leaving 4 bases between. Written as DNA, the CDR3 is TGTGCCAGCAGCCCCCGTAATGAAAAACTGTTTTTT. This codes for CASSPRNEKLFF.

This clonotype was detected many times. The V call is TRBV2, the J call TRBJ2-1, with D perhaps assigned TRBD1 or TRBD2 (6 bases each). The CDR3 runs to 15 residues. Germline V gives CDR1 SNHLY, CDR2 FYNNEI. Trimming removed 7 bases at V and 8 bases at J, with 21 bases between. CDR3 in amino acids: CASKFYPTGGDEQFF. The CDR3 DNA follows: TGTGCCAGCAAATTTTACCCAACCGGGGGCGATGAGCAGTTCTTC.

The rearrangement links TRBV4-2 to TRBJ2-5, with TRBD2 matching 7 bases. The length of the CDR3 is 14 residues. Germline assignment: CDR1 LGHNA and CDR2 YNFKEQ. V shed 1 base and J 3 bases; nucleotides not matched to a gene: 2. The CDR3 coding sequence is TGTGCCAGCAGCCAAGGGCGGGGGAAAGAGACCCAGTACTTC. It encodes CASSQGRGKETQYF.

This clonotype was seen only a few times. This chain uses TRBV4-3 with TRBJ2-7; D call uncertain. The ends were cut back, 0 bases at V and 7 bases at J, with 13 bases in the middle. The CDR3 contains 14 residues. Germline lookup yields CDR1 LGHNA and CDR2 YSLEER. DNA for the CDR3: TGCGCCAGCAGCCAAGAGGGATCGCGTTCTGAGCAGTACTTC. Translated, it gives CASSQEGSRSEQYF.

This rearrangement joins TRBV11-2 to TRBJ2-7, with TRBD1 identical over 7 bases. J was trimmed by 5 bases and V by 4 bases; bases with no gene match: 8. Germline values: CDR1 SGHAT, CDR2 FQNNGV. This CDR3 comprises 14 residues. CDR3 protein: CASSSSTGWNEQYF. DNA of the CDR3: TGTGCCAGCAGCTCATCGACAGGGTGGAACGAGCAGTACTTC. The full variable domain, with the rest looked up from reference TRBV11-2 and TRBJ2-7, is EAGVAQSPRYKIIEKRQSVAFWCNPISGHATLYWYQQILGQGPKLLIQFQNNGVVDDSQLPKDRFSAERLKGVDSTLKIQPAKLEDSAVYLCASSSSTGWNEQYFGPGTRLTVT.

V and J are TRBV12-3 or TRBV12-4 and TRBJ1-5; possible D gene TRBD1, 5 bases. Trimming removed 7 bases at V and 4 bases at J, with 17 bases between. This CDR3 has 15 amino acids. DNA for the CDR3: TGTGCCAGCACCCTATCGGGGCAGGCAAATCAGCCCCAGCATTTT. It encodes CASTLSGQANQPQHF.

The CDR3 sequence is CASSRVTDTQYF. CDR3 in DNA: TGTGCCAGCAGCCGGGTAACAGATACGCAGTATTTT. V gene TRBV7-2 combines with J gene TRBJ2-3; D uncertain. The CDR3 runs 12 residues. V lost 5 bases, J lost 3 bases, and 6 bases lay in between. Germline CDR1 reads SGHTA; CDR2 reads FQGNSA.

The chain's CDR3 is CASSLSDLYGYTF. CDR3 nucleotides: TGTGCCAGCAGTTTGTCAGATCTCTATGGCTACACCTTC. The V gene is TRBV28, the J gene TRBJ1-2; D is uncertain. Germline V gene data show CDR1 as MDHEN and CDR2 as SYDVKM. The CDR3 consists of 13 residues. V lost 3 bases and J lost 4, with 9 bases in between.

V and J are TRBV14 and TRBJ2-2, with TRBD2 as a possible D gene (5 bases). CDR1 is SGHDN and CDR2 is FVKESK in the germline V gene. CDR3 length equals 16 residues. V lost 0 bases, J lost 3 bases, and 11 bases lay in between. The CDR3 nucleotides read TGTGCCAGCAGCCAAGAAATCCGAGGGTACACCGGGGAGCTGTTTTTT. Translated: CASSQEIRGYTGELFF.

This clonotype was seen only a few times. The V gene is TRBV7-6, the J gene TRBJ1-6, with D maybe TRBD1 (6 bases). The V end was cut by 0 bases, the J end by 7 bases, with 10 bases between. Germline V CDR1 and CDR2: SGHVS, FNYEAQ. The CDR3 is 15 residues long. CDR3 DNA sequence: TGTGCCAGCAGCTTAGCGGCGAGGGGGAATTCACCCCTCCACTTT. This gives the protein CASSLAARGNSPLHF.

This clonotype was seen more than once but under ten times. J is TRBJ2-3 and V is TRBV5-1; perhaps TRBD2 as D (5 bases). This CDR3 contains 15 residues. V lost 4 bases and J lost 1, with 13 bases in between. Germline assignment: CDR1 SGHRS and CDR2 YFSETQ. The CDR3 nucleotides read TGCGCCAGCAGCCACCAAGCGGAGCGCACAGATACGCAGTATTTT. Its translation is CASSHQAERTDTQYF. Variable domain in full (rest from reference TRBV5-1 and TRBJ2-3): KAGVTQTPRYLIKTRGQQVTLSCSPISGHRSVSWYQQTPGQGLQFLFEYFSETQRNKGNFPGRFSGRQFSNSRSEMNVSTLELGDSALYLCASSHQAERTDTQYFGPGTRLTVL.

The CDR3 DNA sequence: TGTGCCAGCAGCTTGGTGCTAGCGGAAAACACCGGGGAGCTGTTTTTT. Amino acids: CASSLVLAENTGELFF. V usage is TRBV5-6 and J usage is TRBJ2-2; 7 positions match TRBD2. Germline V gives CDR1 SGHDT, CDR2 YYEEEE. Trimming removed 0 bases from V and 2 bases from J; junction bases left unmatched: 4. The CDR3 extends over 16 amino acids.

The rearrangement joins TRBV18 to TRBJ1-1; D unclear. Germline-derived CDR1 and CDR2 are KGHSH and LQKENI. This CDR3 spans 18 amino acids. V lost 0 bases and J lost 0, with 17 bases in between. Here the CDR3 DNA reads TGTGCCAGCTCACCACCGAATAGGCCGACGTTCATGAACACTGAAGCTTTCTTT. Protein sequence: CASSPPNRPTFMNTEAFF.

This chain uses TRBV6-2 or TRBV6-3 with TRBJ1-6, with D unresolved. The V and J ends lost 2 bases and 7 bases respectively, with 9 bases between them. This CDR3 comprises 14 residues. Germline assignment: CDR1 MNHEY and CDR2 SVGEGT. CDR3 coding DNA: TGTGCCAGCAGTTACCCCGGCCGGAATTCACCCCTCCACTTT. Its translation is CASSYPGRNSPLHF.

This chain joins TRBV29-1 and TRBJ2-5; D might be TRBD2 (6 bases). The germline V gene encodes CDR1 SQVTM and CDR2 ANQGSEA. Trimming removed 5 bases from V and 6 bases from J, with 13 bases in between. The CDR3 contains 12 residues. The CDR3 sequence: CSVISGEKTQYF. CDR3 DNA: TGCAGCGTTATTTCGGGGGAAAAGACCCAGTACTTC.

This clonotype has just a few counts. The chain combines TRBV6-2 or TRBV6-3 with TRBJ2-1; a possible D gene is TRBD2 (6 bases). The CDR3 runs to 14 residues. CDR1 MNHEY and CDR2 SVGEGT come from the germline V gene. Trimming shortened V by 2 bases and J by 4 bases, and 9 bases separated the two germline ends. The CDR3 is CASSYSGTYNEQFF. CDR3 DNA sequence: TGTGCCAGCAGTTACAGTGGGACTTACAATGAGCAGTTCTTC.